The present TCR beta chain was sequenced within a study of T cells in Graves' hyperthyroidism and ophthalmopathy (dated 2019 in TCRdb). As for the study more broadly: Peripheral blood samples were taken at initial diagnosis, before any treatment was given. To identify distinguishing TCR V-J signatures, a discovery cohort of around 100 patients was used, comprising 43 with Graves' ophthalmopathy and around 57 with stable Graves' hyperthyroidism. The approximately 90 discovery patients were randomly split 7:3 into training and test sets. Whether ophthalmopathy could be predicted prospectively was tested in an independent validation cohort made up of roughly 19 hyperthyroidism patients plus 17 patients who later progressed to ophthalmopathy. In addition, the study compared T-cell repertoires in thyroid tissue and in blood from several Graves' hyperthyroidism patients. Following sampling, methimazole starting at 30 mg daily was given to hyperthyroidism patients, and high-dose intravenous methylprednisolone was given to ophthalmopathy patients. TCR Vbeta CDR3 sequencing of 130 to 150 peripheral blood samples (roughly 43 ophthalmopathy, about 80 hyperthyroidism and about 17 progressor patients) is reported in the paper. Beyond this particular receptor, the publication reports: In validation, progression to ophthalmopathy was predicted by the model with around 71% sensitivity and 72% to 80% specificity, a median of roughly six months before onset. Sample size was not statistically predetermined, and blinding of investigators to group allocation was not performed. Most expanded thyroid clonotypes (frequency above 0.001) were also found in blood, which suggests that blood repertoires may mirror thyroid immune responses. In cross-validation, a model built on a 13 V-J signature told ophthalmopathy apart from stable hyperthyroidism with 87.88% sensitivity and around 81% specificity, and in testing the same model reached 80%/75%.

Inclusive of the bounding cysteine and phenylalanine, the CDR3 is 15 residues long. Here the CDR3 DNA is all that survives: 45 bases in frame from base 1. The germline V gene (reference sequence) supplies CDR1 SSHAT and CDR2 FNYEAQ. This clonotype was detected ten times or more. Its recognized antigen is unknown. At one of its ends the junction is not consistent with the germline gene, which may arise from a read error. The TCR beta CDR3 regions were amplified from the RNA transcripts. A first-round RT-PCR of the TCR CDR3 used the HTBI primer set with the Qiagen OneStep RT-PCR kit. A second multiplex PCR round built the libraries, followed by size selection and purification. Paired-end sequencing of the libraries was performed with 100 bp reads on an Illumina HiSeq2000. In the paper's pipeline: SOAPnuke was used to process the raw data, removing reads that contained adapters or uncalled bases, had a mean Phred below 15, or lacked an exact match to the constant primer or identifier. High-quality paired reads were merged using COPE v1.2.5, and each unique nucleotide sequence was defined as a clonotype. MiTCR v1.1 was used to align the clonotypes against IMGT TRBV, TRBD and TRBJ reference segments. Analysis was restricted to V-J combinations with a frequency above 0.0001, which covered roughly 99% of repertoires. A TCS score was defined as the ratio between F50 (clonal expansion) and ExV (chaos), using BLOSUM62-based TCRdist between CDR3 peptides within each V-J. Welch's t-statistics and random forest reduced some 510 V-J features to about 12, which were used in a naive Bayes classifier (R e1071). TCRdb redid the processing of the public reads, applying fastp at Q25 and MiXCR, and retained in-frame beta chains. Rows merge per CDR3 protein into single entries with the most common DNA and genes. These V and J calls are TCRdb output, not the study's own analysis. In all, the sample holds 250,000 to 300,000 distinct CDR3 sequences, and approximately 14% of those were seen once. The biggest ten clones account for around 8% of the sample.

Stable Graves' hyperthyroidism was defined as the absence of progression to ophthalmopathy over 18 months of follow-up. Hyperthyroidism patients were newly diagnosed, with disease duration under 2 months, and aged 18 to 65 years. Any patient with an uncontrolled infection, another autoimmune disease, pregnancy or lactation was excluded. Diagnoses relied on clinical symptoms, serum thyroxine and TRAb, thyroid ultrasound and orbital computed tomography. PBMCs were isolated from roughly 10 ml of fresh peripheral blood by Ficoll-Paque density gradient centrifugation. Total RNA was extracted with Trizol reagent, and quality was checked on an Agilent 2100 Bioanalyzer.

The sequence was collected from a woman aged 35 to 49 with Graves' hyperthyroidism. Material: blood. This chain joins TRBV7-7 to TRBJ2-3, with TRBD2 tentatively as D gene (7 bases match). The CDR3 is CASSPSGGLADTQYF. The bases are TGTGCTAGCAGCCCGTCCGGGGGGCTCGCGGATACGCAGTATTTT. The reference TRBV7-7 and TRBJ2-3 proteins fill in what lies around the CDR3, so the full variable domain reads GAGVSQSPRYKVTKRGQDVTLRCDPISSHATLYWYQQALGQGPEFLTYFNYEAQPDKSGLPSDRFSAERPEGSISTLTIQRTEQRDSAMYRCASSPSGGLADTQYFGPGTRLTVL.